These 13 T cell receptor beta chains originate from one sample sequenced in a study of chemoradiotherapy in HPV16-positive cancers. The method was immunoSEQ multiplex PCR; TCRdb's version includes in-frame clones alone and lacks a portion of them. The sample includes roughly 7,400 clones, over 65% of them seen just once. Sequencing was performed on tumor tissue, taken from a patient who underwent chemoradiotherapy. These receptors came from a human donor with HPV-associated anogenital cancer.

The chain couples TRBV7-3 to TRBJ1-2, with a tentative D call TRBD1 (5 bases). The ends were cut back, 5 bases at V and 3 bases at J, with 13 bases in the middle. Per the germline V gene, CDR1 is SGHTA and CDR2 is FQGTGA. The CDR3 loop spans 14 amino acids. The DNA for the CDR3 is TGTGCCAGCAGCGTAGGCGGGACGGACTATGGCTACACCTTC. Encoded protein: CASSVGGTDYGYTF.

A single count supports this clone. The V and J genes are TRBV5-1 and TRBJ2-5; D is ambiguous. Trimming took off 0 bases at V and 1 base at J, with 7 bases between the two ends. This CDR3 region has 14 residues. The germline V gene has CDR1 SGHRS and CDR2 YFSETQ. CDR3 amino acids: CASSLEGPQETQYF. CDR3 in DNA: TGCGCCAGCAGCTTGGAGGGTCCCCAAGAGACCCAGTACTTC.

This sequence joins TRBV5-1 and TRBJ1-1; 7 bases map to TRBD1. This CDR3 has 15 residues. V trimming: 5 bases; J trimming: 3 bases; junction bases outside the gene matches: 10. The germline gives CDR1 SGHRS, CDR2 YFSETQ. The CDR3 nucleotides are TGCGCCAGCAGTTCCACCGGGACAGCGTACACTGAAGCTTTCTTT. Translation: CASSSTGTAYTEAFF.

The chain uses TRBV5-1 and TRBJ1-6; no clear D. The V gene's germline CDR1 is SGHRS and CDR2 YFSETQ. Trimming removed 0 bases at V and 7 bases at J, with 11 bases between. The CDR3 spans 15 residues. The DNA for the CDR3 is TGCGCCAGCAGCTTGGCCGGGGTGGCGAATTCACCCCTCCACTTT. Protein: CASSLAGVANSPLHF. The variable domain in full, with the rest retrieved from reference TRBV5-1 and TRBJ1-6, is KAGVTQTPRYLIKTRGQQVTLSCSPISGHRSVSWYQQTPGQGLQFLFEYFSETQRNKGNFPGRFSGRQFSNSRSEMNVSTLELGDSALYLCASSLAGVANSPLHFGNGTRLTVT.

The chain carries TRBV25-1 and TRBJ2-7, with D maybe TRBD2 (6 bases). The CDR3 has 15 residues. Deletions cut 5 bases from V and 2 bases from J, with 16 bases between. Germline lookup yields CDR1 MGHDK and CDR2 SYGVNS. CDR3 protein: CASSRGAGTAYEQYF. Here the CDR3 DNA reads TGTGCCAGCAGTCGGGGTGCAGGGACTGCCTACGAGCAGTACTTC.

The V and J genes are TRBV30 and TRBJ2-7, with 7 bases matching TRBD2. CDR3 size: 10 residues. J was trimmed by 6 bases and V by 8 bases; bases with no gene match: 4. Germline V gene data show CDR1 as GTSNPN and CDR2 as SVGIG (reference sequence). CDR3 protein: CAGEGREQYF. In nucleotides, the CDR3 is TGTGCCGGGGAGGGACGCGAGCAGTACTTC.

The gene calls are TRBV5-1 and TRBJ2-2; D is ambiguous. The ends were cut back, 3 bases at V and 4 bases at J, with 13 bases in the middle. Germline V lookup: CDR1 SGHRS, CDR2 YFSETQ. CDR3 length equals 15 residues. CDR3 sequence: CASSSSGSVTGELFF. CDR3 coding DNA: TGCGCCAGCAGCTCCTCCGGGTCGGTCACCGGGGAGCTGTTTTTT.

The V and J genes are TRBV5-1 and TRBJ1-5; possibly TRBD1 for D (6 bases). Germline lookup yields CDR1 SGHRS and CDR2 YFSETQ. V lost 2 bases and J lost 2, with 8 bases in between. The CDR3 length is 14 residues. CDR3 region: CASSLQGGNQPQHF. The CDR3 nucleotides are TGCGCCAGCAGCTTACAGGGAGGCAATCAGCCCCAGCATTTT.

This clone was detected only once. The CDR3 DNA reads TGTGCCAGCAGCTTAGCAGGGGTTGGGGGCTACACCTTC. Translating it yields CASSLAGVGGYTF. The rearrangement joins TRBV7-9 to TRBJ1-2, with D possibly matching TRBD1 (5 bases). Per the germline V gene, CDR1 is SEHNR and CDR2 is FQNEAQ (reference sequence). V was pared by 0 bases and J by 8 bases, with 10 bases between. This CDR3 is 13 amino acids long.

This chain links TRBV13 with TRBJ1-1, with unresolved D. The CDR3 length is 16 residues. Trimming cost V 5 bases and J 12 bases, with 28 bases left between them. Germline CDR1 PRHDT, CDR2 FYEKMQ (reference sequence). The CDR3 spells CASSPTAIPGLRGSFF. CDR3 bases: TGTGCCAGCAGCCCCACGGCCATTCCCGGGCTCCGAGGGTCTTTCTTT.

The CDR3 DNA follows: TGTGCCACCAGCAGAGATTTGGAGGGAGGCACTGAAGCTTTCTTT. Protein: CATSRDLEGGTEAFF. This chain links TRBV15 with TRBJ1-1; D is undetermined. CDR3 length: 15 amino acids. Germline V CDR1 and CDR2: LNHNV, YYDKDF (reference sequence). Trimming took 0 bases from V and 4 from J, leaving 12 bases between them.

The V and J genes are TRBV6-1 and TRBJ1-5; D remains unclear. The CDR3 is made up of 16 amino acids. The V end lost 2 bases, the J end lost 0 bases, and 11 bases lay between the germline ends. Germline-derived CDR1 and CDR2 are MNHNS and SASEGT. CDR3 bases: TGTGCCAGCAGTGAACGAGTGGCTTTTAGCAATCAGCCCCAGCATTTT. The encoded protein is CASSERVAFSNQPQHF.

DNA for the CDR3: TGTGCCAGCAGCCCACGTGCCTACGAGCAGTACTTC. Residues: CASSPRAYEQYF. The genes are TRBV6-6 and TRBJ2-7; D remains unclear. Trimming took 6 bases from V and 2 from J, leaving 8 bases between them. The CDR3 contains 12 residues. Germline CDR1 is MNHNY and CDR2 is SVGAGI (reference sequence).